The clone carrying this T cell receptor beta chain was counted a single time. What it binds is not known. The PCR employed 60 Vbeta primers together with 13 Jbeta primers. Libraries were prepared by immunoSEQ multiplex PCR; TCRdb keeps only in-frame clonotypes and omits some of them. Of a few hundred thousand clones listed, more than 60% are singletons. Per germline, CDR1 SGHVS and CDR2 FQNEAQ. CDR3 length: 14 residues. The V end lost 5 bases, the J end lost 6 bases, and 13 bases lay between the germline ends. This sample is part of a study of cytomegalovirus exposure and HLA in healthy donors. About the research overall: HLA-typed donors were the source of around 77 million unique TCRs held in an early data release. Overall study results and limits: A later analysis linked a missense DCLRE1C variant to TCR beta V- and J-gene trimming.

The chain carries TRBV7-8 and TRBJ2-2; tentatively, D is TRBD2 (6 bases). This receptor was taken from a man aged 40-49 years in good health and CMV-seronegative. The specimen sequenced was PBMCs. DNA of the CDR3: TGTGCCAGCAGCCCGGGAGCCCCTTCCGGGGAGCTGTTTTTT. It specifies CASSPGAPSGELFF. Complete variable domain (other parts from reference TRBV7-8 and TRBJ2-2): GAGVSQSPRYKVAKRGQDVALRCDPISGHVSLFWYQQALGQGPEFLTYFQNEAQLDKSGLPSDRFFAERPEGSVSTLKIQRTQQEDSAVYLCASSPGAPSGELFFGEGSRLTVL.